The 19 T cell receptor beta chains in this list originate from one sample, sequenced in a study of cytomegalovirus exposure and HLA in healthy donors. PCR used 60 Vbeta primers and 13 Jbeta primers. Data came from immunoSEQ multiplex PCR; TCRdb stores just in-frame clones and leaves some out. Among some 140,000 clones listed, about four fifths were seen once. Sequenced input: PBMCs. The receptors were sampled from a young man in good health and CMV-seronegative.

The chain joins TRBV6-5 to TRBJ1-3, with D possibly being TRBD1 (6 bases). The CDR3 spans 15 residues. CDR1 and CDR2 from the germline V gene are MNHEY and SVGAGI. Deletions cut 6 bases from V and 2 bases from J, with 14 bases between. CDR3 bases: TGTGCCAGCAGCCGACGGGACACTGCTGGAAACACCATATATTTT. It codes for CASSRRDTAGNTIYF.

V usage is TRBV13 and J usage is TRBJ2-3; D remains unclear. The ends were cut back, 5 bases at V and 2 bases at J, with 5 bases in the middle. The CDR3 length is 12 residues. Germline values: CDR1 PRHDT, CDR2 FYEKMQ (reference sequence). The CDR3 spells CASSQNTDTQYF. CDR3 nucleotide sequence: TGTGCCAGCAGCCAAAACACAGATACGCAGTATTTT. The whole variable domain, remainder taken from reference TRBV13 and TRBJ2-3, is AAGVIQSPRHLIKEKRETATLKCYPIPRHDTVYWYQQGPGQDPQFLISFYEKMQSDKGSIPDRFSAQQFSDYHSELNMSSLELGDSALYFCASSQNTDTQYFGPGTRLTVL.

The CDR3 reads CASSWDSPSEQYF. CDR3 coding DNA: TGTGCCAGCAGCTGGGACTCCCCAAGCGAGCAGTACTTC. V gene TRBV7-2 combines with J gene TRBJ2-7, with D possibly matching TRBD2 (6 bases). The CDR3 has 13 residues. Germline CDR1 SGHTA, CDR2 FQGNSA. The V and J ends lost 4 bases and 6 bases respectively, with 13 bases between them. Full variable domain (rest looked up from reference TRBV7-2 and TRBJ2-7): GAGVSQSPSNKVTEKGKDVELRCDPISGHTALYWYRQSLGQGLEFLIYFQGNSAPDKSGLPSDRFSAERTGGSVSTLTIQRTQQEDSAVYLCASSWDSPSEQYFGPGTRLTVT.

The CDR3 DNA reads as TGTGCCAGCAGCCCGCGGAGATGGGAGGGGCGATCATCCTACAATGAGCAGTTCTTC. Translating gives CASSPRRWEGRSSYNEQFF. J is TRBJ2-1 and V is TRBV9; 7 bases fit TRBD2. V lost 4 bases to trimming and J lost 1 base; unmatched junction nucleotides: 17. This CDR3 contains 19 residues. CDR1 and CDR2 (germline): SGDLS, YYNGEE. The full variable domain, completed using reference TRBV9 and TRBJ2-1, is DSGVTQTPKHLITATGQRVTLRCSPRSGDLSVYWYQQSLDQGLQFLIQYYNGEERAKGNILERFSAQQFPDLHSELNLSSLELGDSALYFCASSPRRWEGRSSYNEQFFGPGTRLTVL.

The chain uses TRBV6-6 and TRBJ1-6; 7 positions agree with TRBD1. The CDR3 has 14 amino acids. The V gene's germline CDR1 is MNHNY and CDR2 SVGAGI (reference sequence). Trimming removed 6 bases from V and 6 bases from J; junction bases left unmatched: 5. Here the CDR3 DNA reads TGTGCCAGCAGCCAGGACAGGTCTAATTCACCCCTCCACTTT. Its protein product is CASSQDRSNSPLHF.

This CDR3 is CASSSAGTYNYGYTF. Here the CDR3 DNA reads TGTGCCAGCAGTTCGGCCGGGACATATAACTATGGCTACACCTTC. V usage is TRBV27 and J usage is TRBJ1-2, with D possibly matching TRBD1 (6 bases). CDR3 length: 15 residues. Germline V lookup: CDR1 MNHEY, CDR2 SMNVEV (reference sequence). V lost 4 bases and J 1 base, leaving 13 bases between the germline ends.

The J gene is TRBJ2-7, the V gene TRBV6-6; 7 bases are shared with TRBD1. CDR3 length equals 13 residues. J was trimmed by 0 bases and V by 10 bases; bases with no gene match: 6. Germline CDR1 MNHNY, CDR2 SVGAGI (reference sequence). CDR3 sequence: CATSRQGSYEQYV. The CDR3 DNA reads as TGTGCCACCTCTCGACAGGGCTCCTACGAGCAGTACGTC.

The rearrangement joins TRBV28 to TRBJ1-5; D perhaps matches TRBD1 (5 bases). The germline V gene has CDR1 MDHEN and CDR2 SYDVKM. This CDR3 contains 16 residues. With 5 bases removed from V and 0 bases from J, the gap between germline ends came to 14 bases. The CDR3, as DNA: TGTGCCAGCAGTCCCAGGGTACGGTATAGCAATCAGCCCCAGCATTTT. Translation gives CASSPRVRYSNQPQHF.

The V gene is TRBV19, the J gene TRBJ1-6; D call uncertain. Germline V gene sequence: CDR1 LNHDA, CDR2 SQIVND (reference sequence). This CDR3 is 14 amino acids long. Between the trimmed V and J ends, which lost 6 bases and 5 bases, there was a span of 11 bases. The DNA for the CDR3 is TGTGCCAGTAGCCCTATGTTGAATAATTCACCCCTCCACTTT. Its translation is CASSPMLNNSPLHF.

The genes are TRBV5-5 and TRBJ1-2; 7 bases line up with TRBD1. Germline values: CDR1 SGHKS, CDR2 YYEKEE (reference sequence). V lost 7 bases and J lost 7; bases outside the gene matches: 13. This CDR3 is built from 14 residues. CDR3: CASHIWGQPTGYTF. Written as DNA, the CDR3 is TGTGCCAGCCATATCTGGGGACAGCCGACTGGCTACACCTTC.

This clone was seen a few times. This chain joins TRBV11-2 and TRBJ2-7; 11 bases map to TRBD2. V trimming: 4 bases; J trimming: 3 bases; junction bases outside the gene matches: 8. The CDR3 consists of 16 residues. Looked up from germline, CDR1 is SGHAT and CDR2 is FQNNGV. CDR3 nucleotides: TGTGCCAGCAGCTCTCCTTCGGGACTAGCGGACTACGAGCAGTACTTC. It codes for CASSSPSGLADYEQYF.

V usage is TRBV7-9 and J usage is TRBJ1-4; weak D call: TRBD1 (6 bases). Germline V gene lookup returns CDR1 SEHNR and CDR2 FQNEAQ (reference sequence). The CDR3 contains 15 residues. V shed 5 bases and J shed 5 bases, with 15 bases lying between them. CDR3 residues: CASSLDTGPNEKLFF. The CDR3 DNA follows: TGTGCCAGCAGCCTAGACACAGGGCCGAATGAAAAACTGTTTTTT.

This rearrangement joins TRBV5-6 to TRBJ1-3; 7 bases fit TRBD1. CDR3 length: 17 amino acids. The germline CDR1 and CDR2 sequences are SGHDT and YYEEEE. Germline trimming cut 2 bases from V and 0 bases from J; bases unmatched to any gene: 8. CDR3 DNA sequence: TGTGCCAGCAGCTTTCCCACAGGGGATCTCTCTGGAAACACCATATATTTT. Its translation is CASSFPTGDLSGNTIYF.

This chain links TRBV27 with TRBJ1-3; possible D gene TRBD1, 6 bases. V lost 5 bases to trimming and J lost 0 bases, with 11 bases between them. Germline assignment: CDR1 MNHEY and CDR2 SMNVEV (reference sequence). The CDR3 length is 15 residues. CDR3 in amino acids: CASSSGTLSGNTIYF. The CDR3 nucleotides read TGTGCCAGCAGTAGTGGGACACTCTCTGGAAACACCATATATTTT.

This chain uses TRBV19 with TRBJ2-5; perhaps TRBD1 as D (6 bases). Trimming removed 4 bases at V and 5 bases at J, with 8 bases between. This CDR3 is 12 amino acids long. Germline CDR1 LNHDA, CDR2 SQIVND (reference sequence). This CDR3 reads CASSTGVETQYF. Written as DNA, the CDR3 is TGTGCCAGTAGTACAGGGGTGGAGACCCAGTACTTC.

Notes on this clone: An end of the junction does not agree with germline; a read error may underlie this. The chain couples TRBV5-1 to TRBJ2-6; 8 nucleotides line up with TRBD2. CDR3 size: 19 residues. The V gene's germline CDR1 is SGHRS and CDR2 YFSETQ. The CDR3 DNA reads TGCGCCAGCAGCTCGGGGCGGGACCGGGGGGGGCCTGGGGCCAACGGCCTGACTTTC. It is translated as CASSSGRDRGGPGANGLTF.

CDR3 in DNA: TGCAGCGTTGATCCCACTAGCGGGGGGGCTCAGGAGCAGTTCTTC. Translating gives CSVDPTSGGAQEQFF. The rearrangement links TRBV29-1 to TRBJ2-1, with TRBD2 identical over 13 bases. After removal of 3 bases from V and 10 bases from J, the junction contained 9 bases not matched to a gene. Germline V lookup: CDR1 SQVTM, CDR2 ANQGSEA. The CDR3 runs to 15 residues.

The DNA of the CDR3 is TGTGCCAGCAGCCCCCGGTCCGGGACAGTCTACAATGAGCAGTTCTTC. Its protein is CASSPRSGTVYNEQFF. The chain is built from TRBV7-8 and TRBJ2-1; 7 bases agree with TRBD1. Germline V lookup: CDR1 SGHVS, CDR2 FQNEAQ. CDR3 length: 16 amino acids. Unmatched junction bases numbered 10, after V lost 5 bases and J lost 3 bases.

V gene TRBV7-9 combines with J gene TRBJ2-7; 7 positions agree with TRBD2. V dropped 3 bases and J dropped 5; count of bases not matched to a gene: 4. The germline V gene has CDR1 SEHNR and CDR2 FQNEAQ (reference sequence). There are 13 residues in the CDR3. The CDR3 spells CASSFPAGDEQYF. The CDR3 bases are TGTGCCAGCAGCTTCCCCGCGGGGGACGAGCAGTACTTC.